The 13 T cell receptor beta chains reported below all come from one sample, sequenced in a study of response to subunit inactivated influenza vaccine. Via MiXCR, TCRdb re-called the RT-PCR reads, giving one row per CDR3 protein. Among roughly 780,000 distinct CDR3 sequences, 15% to 20% were seen once, and the ten largest hold approximately 10%. Sequenced here: PBMCs from blood, sampled roughly 5 days after vaccination. These receptors all come from a man between 50 and 59 years old who received an inactivated influenza vaccine.

Here the CDR3 DNA reads TGTGCCAGCAGCGTAGGTGGGAGCGATGAGCAGTTCTTC. Its translation is CASSVGGSDEQFF. V and J are TRBV9 and TRBJ2-1; maybe TRBD2 (5 bases). This CDR3 spans 13 amino acids. V was cut by 0 bases and J by 8 bases, with 9 bases left in between. Germline V gene lookup returns CDR1 SGDLS and CDR2 YYNGEE.

The V gene is TRBV11-1, the J gene TRBJ2-5, with TRBD1 matching 9 bases. The trim removed 3 bases at V and 4 bases at J, leaving 6 bases unmatched. The CDR3 runs to 15 residues. Germline V gene sequence: CDR1 SGHAT, CDR2 FQDESV (reference sequence). The CDR3 bases are TGTGCCAGCAGCTTTACAGGGGGCACATTAGAGACCCAGTACTTC. Amino acids: CASSFTGGTLETQYF.

This sequence joins TRBV7-8 and TRBJ2-1; the D is unclear. Looked up from germline, CDR1 is SGHVS and CDR2 is FQNEAQ. The CDR3 runs 15 residues. V lost 4 bases and J 5 bases, leaving 15 bases between the germline ends. CDR3 coding DNA: TGTGCCAGCAGCTCCAGACCCCCCTTCCACAATGAGCAGTTCTTC. Protein product: CASSSRPPFHNEQFF.

To note about this clonotype: A much bigger clone sits one base away, suggesting this may be a read error. This chain uses TRBV7-2 with TRBJ2-1; 12 positions agree with TRBD2. Germline CDR1 SGHTA, CDR2 FQGNSA. The CDR3 length is 16 residues. Unmatched junction bases numbered 6, after V lost 4 bases and J lost 5 bases. CDR3 region: CASSSTSGSLNNEQFF. The DNA for the CDR3 is TGTGCCAGCAGCTCGACTAGCGGGAGTCTCAACAATGAGCAGTTCTTC.

This clonotype appeared many times. V usage is TRBV16 and J usage is TRBJ2-7, with D possibly TRBD2 on 6 matching bases. The germline gives CDR1 KGHSY, CDR2 FQNENV. V shed 0 bases and J shed 6 bases, with 9 bases lying between them. This CDR3 region has 13 residues. The CDR3 protein is CASSQSWEAEQYF. The CDR3 region has the DNA TGTGCCAGCAGCCAATCGTGGGAGGCCGAGCAGTACTTC.

The CDR3 sequence: CASSVDPRRSETQYF. The CDR3 nucleotides are TGTGCCAGCAGCGTAGATCCCCGGAGGTCTGAGACCCAGTACTTC. The V and J genes are TRBV9 and TRBJ2-5, with D perhaps matching TRBD2 (5 bases). CDR1 and CDR2 from the germline V gene are SGDLS and YYNGEE. The CDR3 is made up of 15 amino acids. V shed 0 bases and J shed 5 bases, with 14 bases lying between them.

This clonotype was found a few times. The chain couples TRBV11-2 to TRBJ2-1; 10 nucleotides agree with TRBD2. CDR1 and CDR2 (germline): SGHAT, FQNNGV. V was pared by 5 bases and J by 1 base, with 5 bases of the junction left unmatched. The CDR3 is 16 residues long. The CDR3 coding sequence is TGTGCCAGCAGCGTTACTAGCGGGGCTTCCTACAATGAGCAGTTCTTC. It specifies CASSVTSGASYNEQFF.

The genes are TRBV7-2 and TRBJ2-3, with 12 bases fitting TRBD2. With 8 bases clipped from V and 5 bases from J, the junction kept 5 bases outside the gene matches. Germline loops: CDR1 SGHTA, CDR2 FQGNSA. CDR3 length: 14 amino acids. The CDR3 DNA reads TGTGCCAGCCTAGCGGGGGGGCGGGGAGATACGCAGTATTTT. Translating it yields CASLAGGRGDTQYF.

This clonotype was counted ten times or more. The gene calls are TRBV7-3 and TRBJ1-1; D might be TRBD1 (6 bases). V was trimmed by 5 bases and J by 8 bases, leaving 12 bases between them. There are 12 residues in the CDR3. The germline V gene has CDR1 SGHTA and CDR2 FQGTGA. The CDR3 region has the DNA TGTGCCAGCAGCGAAGCCGGGACAGAAGCTTTCTTT. Its translation is CASSEAGTEAFF.

V is TRBV7-9 and J is TRBJ2-2; D may be TRBD2 (5 bases). Trimming shortened V by 5 bases and J by 7 bases, and 8 bases separated the two germline ends. Germline CDR1 is SEHNR and CDR2 is FQNEAQ (reference sequence). The CDR3 totals 12 residues. The CDR3 is CASSEGSGELFF. The CDR3 coding sequence is TGTGCCAGCAGCGAGGGCAGCGGGGAGCTGTTTTTT.

The chain combines TRBV28 with TRBJ2-1; unclear D gene. CDR1 is MDHEN, CDR2 SYDVKM, per germline. This CDR3 contains 16 residues. V lost 3 bases and J 2 bases, leaving 14 bases between the germline ends. CDR3 loop: CASSFWATLTYNEQFF. Here the CDR3 DNA reads TGTGCCAGCAGTTTCTGGGCTACCCTTACCTACAATGAGCAGTTCTTC.

This clonotype was seen repeatedly, ten times or more. The rearrangement uses TRBV4-2 and TRBJ2-1, with TRBD2 as a possible D gene (5 bases). The germline V gene has CDR1 LGHNA and CDR2 YNFKEQ. V was pared by 0 bases and J by 6 bases, with 12 bases between. This CDR3 is built from 15 residues. The chain's CDR3 is CASSQERLASNEQFF. CDR3 DNA: TGTGCCAGCAGCCAAGAACGTCTAGCTAGCAATGAGCAGTTCTTC.

The chain joins TRBV18 to TRBJ2-7, with unresolved D. In germline, CDR1 is KGHSH, CDR2 LQKENI. The CDR3 spans 13 residues. The V gene lost 4 bases and the J gene lost 1 base, with 8 bases spanning the gap. DNA for the CDR3: TGTGCCAGCTCACGAGTGGGGTCCTACGAGCAGTACTTC. It yields the protein CASSRVGSYEQYF.